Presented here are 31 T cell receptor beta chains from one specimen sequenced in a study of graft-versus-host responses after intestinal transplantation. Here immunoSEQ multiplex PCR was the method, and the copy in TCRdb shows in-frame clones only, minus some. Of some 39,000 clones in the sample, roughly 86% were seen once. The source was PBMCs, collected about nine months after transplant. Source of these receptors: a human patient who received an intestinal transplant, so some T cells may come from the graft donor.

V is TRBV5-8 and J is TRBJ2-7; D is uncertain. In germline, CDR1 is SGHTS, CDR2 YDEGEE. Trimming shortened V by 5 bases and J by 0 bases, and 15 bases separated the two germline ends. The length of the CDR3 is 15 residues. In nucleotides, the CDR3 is TGTGCCAGCAGAAAAACAGTGGTAAGCTCCTACGAGCAGTACTTC. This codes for CASRKTVVSSYEQYF.

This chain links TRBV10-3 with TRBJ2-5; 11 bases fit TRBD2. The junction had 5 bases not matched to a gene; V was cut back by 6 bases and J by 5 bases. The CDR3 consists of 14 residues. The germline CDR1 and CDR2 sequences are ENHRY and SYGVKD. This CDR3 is CAIRGTSGGETQYF. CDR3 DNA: TGTGCCATCAGAGGAACTAGCGGGGGTGAGACCCAGTACTTC.

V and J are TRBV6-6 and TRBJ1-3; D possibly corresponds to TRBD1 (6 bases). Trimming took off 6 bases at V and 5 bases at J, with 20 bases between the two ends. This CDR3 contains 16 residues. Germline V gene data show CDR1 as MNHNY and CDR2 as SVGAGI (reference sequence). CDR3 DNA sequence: TGTGCCAGCAGCCTGGAGGGGGGGGGCACACGAAACACCATATATTTT. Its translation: CASSLEGGGTRNTIYF.

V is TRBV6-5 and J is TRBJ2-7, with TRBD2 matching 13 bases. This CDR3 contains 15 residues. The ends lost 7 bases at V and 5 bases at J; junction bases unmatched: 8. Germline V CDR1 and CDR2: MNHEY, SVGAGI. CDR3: CASIPLAGGRDEQYF. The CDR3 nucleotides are TGTGCCAGCATACCACTAGCGGGAGGGCGTGACGAGCAGTACTTC.

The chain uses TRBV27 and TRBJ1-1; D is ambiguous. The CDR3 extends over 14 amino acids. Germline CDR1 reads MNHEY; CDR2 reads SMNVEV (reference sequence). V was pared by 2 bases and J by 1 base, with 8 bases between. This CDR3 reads CASSLKGENTEAFF. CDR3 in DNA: TGTGCCAGCAGTTTAAAGGGAGAGAACACTGAAGCTTTCTTT.

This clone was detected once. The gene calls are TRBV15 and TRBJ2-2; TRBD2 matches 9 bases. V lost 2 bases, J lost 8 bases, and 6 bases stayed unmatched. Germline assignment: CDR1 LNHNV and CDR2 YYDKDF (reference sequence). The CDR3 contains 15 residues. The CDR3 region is CATSRSLAGLGELFF. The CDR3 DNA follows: TGTGCCACCAGCAGAAGTCTAGCGGGGCTAGGGGAGCTGTTTTTT.

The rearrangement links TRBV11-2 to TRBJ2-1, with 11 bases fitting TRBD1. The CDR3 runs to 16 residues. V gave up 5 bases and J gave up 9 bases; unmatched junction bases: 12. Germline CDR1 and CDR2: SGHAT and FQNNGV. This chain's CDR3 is CASSTPRDRGSGEQFF. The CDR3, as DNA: TGTGCCAGCAGCACCCCCCGGGACAGGGGGAGCGGTGAGCAGTTCTTC.

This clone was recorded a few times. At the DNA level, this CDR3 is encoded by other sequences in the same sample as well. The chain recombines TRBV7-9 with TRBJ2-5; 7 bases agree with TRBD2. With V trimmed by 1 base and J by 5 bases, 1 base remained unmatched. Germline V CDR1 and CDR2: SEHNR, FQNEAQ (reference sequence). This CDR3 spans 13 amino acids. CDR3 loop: CASSLVGGETQYF. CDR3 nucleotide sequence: TGTGCCAGCAGCTTAGTGGGGGGGGAGACCCAGTACTTC.

CDR3 loop: CASAGQSNQPQHF. In nucleotides, the CDR3 is TGTGCCAGTGCTGGACAGAGCAATCAGCCCCAGCATTTT. This rearrangement joins TRBV19 to TRBJ1-5, with a weak D call TRBD1 (6 bases). From germline, CDR1 is LNHDA and CDR2 SQIVND (reference sequence). The CDR3 loop spans 13 amino acids. Deletions cut 8 bases from V and 1 base from J, with 9 bases between.

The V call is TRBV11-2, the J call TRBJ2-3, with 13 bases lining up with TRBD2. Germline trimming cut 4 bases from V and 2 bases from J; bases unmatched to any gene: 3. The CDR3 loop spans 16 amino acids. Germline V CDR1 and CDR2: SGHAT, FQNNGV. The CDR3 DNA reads TGTGCCAGCAGCTCGGGACTAGCGGGGTACACAGATACGCAGTATTTT. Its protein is CASSSGLAGYTDTQYF.

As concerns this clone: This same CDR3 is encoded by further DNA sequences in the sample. The CDR3 DNA reads TGTGCCAGCAGCCGCTCTTTCATCCCCATTACTGACAATGAGCAGTTCTTC. It specifies CASSRSFIPITDNEQFF. The V gene is TRBV4-2, the J gene TRBJ2-1, with D unresolved. The CDR3 covers 17 residues. Germline CDR1 and CDR2: LGHNA and YNFKEQ. Trimming took off 4 bases at V and 5 bases at J, with 21 bases between the two ends.

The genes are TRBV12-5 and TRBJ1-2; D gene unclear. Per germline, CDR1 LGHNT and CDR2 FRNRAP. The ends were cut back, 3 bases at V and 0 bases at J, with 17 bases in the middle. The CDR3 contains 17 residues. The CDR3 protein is CASGFSPGRETNYGYTF. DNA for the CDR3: TGTGCTAGTGGTTTTTCCCCAGGAAGGGAAACTAACTATGGCTACACCTTC. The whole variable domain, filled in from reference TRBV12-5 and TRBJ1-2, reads DARVTQTPRHKVTEMGQEVTMRCQPILGHNTVFWYRQTMMQGLELLAYFRNRAPLDDSGMPKDRFSAEMPDATLATLKIQPSEPRDSAVYFCASGFSPGRETNYGYTFGSGTRLTVV.

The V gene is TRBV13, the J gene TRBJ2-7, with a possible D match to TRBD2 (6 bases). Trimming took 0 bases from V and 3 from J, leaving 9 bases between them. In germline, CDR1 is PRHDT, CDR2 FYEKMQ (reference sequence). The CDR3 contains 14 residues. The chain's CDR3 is CASSLGGLLYEQYF. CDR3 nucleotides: TGTGCCAGCAGCTTAGGGGGACTCCTCTACGAGCAGTACTTC.

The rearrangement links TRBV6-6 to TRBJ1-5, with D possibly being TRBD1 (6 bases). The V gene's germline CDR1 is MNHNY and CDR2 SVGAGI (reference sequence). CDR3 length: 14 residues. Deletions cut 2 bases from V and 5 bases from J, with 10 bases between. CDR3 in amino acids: CASSYRGADQPQHF. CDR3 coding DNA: TGTGCCAGCAGTTACCGGGGGGCCGATCAGCCCCAGCATTTT.

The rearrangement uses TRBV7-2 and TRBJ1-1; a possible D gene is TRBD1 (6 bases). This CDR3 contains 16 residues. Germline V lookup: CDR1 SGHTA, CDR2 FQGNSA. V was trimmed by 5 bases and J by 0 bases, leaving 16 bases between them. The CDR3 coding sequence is TGTGCCAGCAGCCGGGGGCTACAGGGAATGAACACTGAAGCTTTCTTT. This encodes CASSRGLQGMNTEAFF.

This CDR3 reads CASKGQGDALGGYTF. The CDR3 nucleotides read TGCGCCAGCAAGGGGCAGGGGGACGCCTTGGGTGGCTACACCTTC. The chain joins TRBV5-1 to TRBJ1-2, with TRBD1 identical over 7 bases. Germline lookup yields CDR1 SGHRS and CDR2 YFSETQ. The CDR3 is 15 amino acids. The ends lost 6 bases at V and 7 bases at J; junction bases unmatched: 15.

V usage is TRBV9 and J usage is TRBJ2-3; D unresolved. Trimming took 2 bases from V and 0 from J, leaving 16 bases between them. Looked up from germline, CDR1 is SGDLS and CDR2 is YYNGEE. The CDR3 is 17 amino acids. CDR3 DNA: TGTGCCAGCAGCGTTTATGGCCTGGCAGCAAGCACAGATACGCAGTATTTT. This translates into CASSVYGLAASTDTQYF.

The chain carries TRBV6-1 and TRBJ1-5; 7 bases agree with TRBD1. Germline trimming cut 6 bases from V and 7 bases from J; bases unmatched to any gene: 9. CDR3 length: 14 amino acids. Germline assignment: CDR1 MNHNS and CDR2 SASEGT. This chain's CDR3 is CASREQGEGQPQHF. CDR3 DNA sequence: TGTGCCAGCAGAGAGCAGGGGGAAGGACAGCCCCAGCATTTT.

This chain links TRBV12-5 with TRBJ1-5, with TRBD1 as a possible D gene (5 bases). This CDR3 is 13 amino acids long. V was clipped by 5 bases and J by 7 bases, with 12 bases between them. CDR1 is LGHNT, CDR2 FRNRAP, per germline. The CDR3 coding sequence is TGTGCTAGTGGTGAGGCAGGGAAACAGCCCCAGCATTTT. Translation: CASGEAGKQPQHF.

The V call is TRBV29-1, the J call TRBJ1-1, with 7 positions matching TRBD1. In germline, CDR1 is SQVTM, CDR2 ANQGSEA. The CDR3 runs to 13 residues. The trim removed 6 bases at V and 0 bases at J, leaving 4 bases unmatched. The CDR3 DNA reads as TGCAGCGTCGCAGGGGGACTGAACACTGAAGCTTTCTTT. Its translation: CSVAGGLNTEAFF.

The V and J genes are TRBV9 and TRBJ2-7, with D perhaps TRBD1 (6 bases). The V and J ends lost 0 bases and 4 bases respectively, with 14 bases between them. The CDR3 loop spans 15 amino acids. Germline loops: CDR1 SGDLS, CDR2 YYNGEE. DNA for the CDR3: TGTGCCAGCAGCGTAGGGCAGGACAGCTTATACGAGCAGTACTTC. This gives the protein CASSVGQDSLYEQYF.

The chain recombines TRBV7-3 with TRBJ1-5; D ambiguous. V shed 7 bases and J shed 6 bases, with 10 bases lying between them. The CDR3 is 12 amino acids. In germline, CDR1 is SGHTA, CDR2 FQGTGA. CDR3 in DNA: TGTGCCAGCACCAACAGACCTCAGCCCCAGCATTTT. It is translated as CASTNRPQPQHF.

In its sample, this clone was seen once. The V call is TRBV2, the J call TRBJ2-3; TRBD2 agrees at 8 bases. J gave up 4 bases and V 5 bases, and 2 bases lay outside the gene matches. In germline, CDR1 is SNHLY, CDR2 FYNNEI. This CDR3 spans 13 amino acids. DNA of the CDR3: TGTGCCAGCAGTCGGGGGGGAGCAGATACGCAGTATTTT. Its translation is CASSRGGADTQYF.

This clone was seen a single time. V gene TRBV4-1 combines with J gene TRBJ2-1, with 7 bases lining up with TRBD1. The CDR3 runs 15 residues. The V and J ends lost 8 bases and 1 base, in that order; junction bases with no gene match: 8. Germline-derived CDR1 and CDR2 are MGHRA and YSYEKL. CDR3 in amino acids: CASGEGQLSYNEQFF. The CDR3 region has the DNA TGCGCCAGCGGAGAGGGACAGCTGTCCTACAATGAGCAGTTCTTC.

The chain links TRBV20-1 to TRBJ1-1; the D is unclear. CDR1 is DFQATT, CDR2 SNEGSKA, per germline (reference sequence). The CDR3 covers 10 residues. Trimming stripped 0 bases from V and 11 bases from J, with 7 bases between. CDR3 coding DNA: TGCAGTGCTAGAGATCTTGAGGCTTTCTTT. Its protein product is CSARDLEAFF.

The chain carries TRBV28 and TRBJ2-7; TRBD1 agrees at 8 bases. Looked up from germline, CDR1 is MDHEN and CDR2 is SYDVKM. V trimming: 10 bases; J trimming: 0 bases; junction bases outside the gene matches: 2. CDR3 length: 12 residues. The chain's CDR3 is CATDRGSYEQYF. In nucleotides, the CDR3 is TGTGCCACTGACAGGGGCTCCTACGAGCAGTACTTC.

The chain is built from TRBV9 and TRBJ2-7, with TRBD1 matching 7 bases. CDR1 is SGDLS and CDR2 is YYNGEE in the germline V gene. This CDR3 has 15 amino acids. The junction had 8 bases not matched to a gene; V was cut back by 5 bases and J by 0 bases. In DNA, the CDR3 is TGTGCCAGCAGTCGGGACAGACGAAGCTCCTACGAGCAGTACTTC. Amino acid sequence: CASSRDRRSSYEQYF.

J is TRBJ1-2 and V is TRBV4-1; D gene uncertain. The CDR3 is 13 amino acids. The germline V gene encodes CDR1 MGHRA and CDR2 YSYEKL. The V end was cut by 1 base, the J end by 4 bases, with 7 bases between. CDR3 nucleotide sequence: TGCGCCAGCAGCCAAGGGCAGCTCTATGGCTACACCTTC. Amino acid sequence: CASSQGQLYGYTF.

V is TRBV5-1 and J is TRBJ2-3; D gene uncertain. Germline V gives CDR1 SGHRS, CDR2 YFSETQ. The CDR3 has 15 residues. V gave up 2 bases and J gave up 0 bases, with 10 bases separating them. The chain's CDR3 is CASSLSISSTDTQYF. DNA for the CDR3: TGCGCCAGCAGCTTATCCATTTCTAGCACAGATACGCAGTATTTT.

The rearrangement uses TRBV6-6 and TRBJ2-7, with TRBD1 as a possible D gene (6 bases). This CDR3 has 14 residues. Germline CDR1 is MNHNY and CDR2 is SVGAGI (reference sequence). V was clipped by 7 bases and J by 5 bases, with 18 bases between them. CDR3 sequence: CASTAGTRSHEQYF. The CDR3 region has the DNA TGTGCCAGCACGGCCGGGACACGGAGTCACGAGCAGTACTTC.

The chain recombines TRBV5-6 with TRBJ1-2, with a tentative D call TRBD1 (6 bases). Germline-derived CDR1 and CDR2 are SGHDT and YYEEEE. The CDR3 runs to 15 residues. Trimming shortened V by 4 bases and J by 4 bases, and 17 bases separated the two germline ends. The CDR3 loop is CASSVGQLKSYGYTF. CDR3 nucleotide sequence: TGTGCCAGCAGCGTGGGACAACTCAAGAGCTATGGCTACACCTTC.